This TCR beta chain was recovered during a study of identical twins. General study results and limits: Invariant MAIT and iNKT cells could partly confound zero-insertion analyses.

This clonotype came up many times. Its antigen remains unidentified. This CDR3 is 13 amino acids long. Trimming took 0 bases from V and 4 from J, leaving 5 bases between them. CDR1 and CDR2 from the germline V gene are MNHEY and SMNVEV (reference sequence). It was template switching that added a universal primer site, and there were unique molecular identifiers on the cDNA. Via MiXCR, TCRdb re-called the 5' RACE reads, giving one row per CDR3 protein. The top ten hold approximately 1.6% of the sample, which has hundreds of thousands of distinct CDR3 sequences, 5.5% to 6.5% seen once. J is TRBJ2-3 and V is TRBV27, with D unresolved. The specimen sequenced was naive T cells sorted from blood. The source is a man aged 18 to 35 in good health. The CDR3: CASSLSFPDTQYF. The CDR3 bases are TGTGCCAGCAGTTTATCGTTCCCAGATACGCAGTATTTT.